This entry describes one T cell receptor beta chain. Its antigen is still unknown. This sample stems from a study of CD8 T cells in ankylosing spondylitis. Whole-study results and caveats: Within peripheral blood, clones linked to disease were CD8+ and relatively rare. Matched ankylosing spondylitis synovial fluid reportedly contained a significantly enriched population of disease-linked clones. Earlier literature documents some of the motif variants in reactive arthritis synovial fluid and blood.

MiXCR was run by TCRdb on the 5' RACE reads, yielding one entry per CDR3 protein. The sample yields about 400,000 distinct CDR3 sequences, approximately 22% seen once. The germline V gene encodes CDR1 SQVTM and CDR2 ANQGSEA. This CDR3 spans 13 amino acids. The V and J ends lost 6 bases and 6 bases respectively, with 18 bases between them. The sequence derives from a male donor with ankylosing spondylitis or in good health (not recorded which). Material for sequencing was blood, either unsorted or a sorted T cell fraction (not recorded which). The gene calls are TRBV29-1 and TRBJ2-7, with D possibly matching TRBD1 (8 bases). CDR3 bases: TGCAGCGTGGATGGTACAGGGGGGGCCGAGCAGTACTTC. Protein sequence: CSVDGTGGAEQYF.